A single TCR beta chain is shown here with its context. Its antigen is not yet known. Within one base of it there is no much larger clone, and no base qualities were kept. The protocol used for the library was the immunoSEQ multiplex PCR assay. Sourced from immuneACCESS, this table was stored by TCRdb with only in-frame sequences that have V and J called. A share of the clones is absent; for the studies checked, an unresolved V gene accounts for under half, and the remainder has no known explanation. A total of more than 20,000 clones appear in this sample, 75% to 90% of them only once. The ten largest clones take up 1% to 1.5% of the sample. This specimen comes from a study of preoperative IRX-2 immunotherapy in early breast cancer (dated by TCRdb to about 2019). The treatment or condition label of this sample denotes: preoperative locoregional IRX-2 cytokine immunotherapy. The samples were obtained from a phase Ib study that tested preoperative, locoregional IRX-2 cytokine immunotherapy designed to prime immune responses. Before surgery, IRX-2 was given to the donors, who were patients with early-stage breast cancer.

The CDR3 starts with the cysteine, ends with the phenylalanine, and has 12 residues. CDR3 DNA is the only sequence kept; it has 36 bases, read in frame from the first base. From a lookup of the germline V gene (reference sequence), CDR1 and CDR2 are LNHDA and SQIVND. Relative to germline, V is 7 bases shorter and J is 10 bases shorter, with 14 bases between their ends. The sequence was collected from a human donor with breast cancer. The sequenced sample was lymph node tissue, obtained after IRX-2 immunotherapy. This chain joins TRBV19 to TRBJ2-1; TRBD2 is a weak D gene call, 5 bases matching. The nucleotide sequence reads TGTGCCAGTAAGACGGGAATGTCGGAGCAGTTCTTC. The translation is CASKTGMSEQFF.